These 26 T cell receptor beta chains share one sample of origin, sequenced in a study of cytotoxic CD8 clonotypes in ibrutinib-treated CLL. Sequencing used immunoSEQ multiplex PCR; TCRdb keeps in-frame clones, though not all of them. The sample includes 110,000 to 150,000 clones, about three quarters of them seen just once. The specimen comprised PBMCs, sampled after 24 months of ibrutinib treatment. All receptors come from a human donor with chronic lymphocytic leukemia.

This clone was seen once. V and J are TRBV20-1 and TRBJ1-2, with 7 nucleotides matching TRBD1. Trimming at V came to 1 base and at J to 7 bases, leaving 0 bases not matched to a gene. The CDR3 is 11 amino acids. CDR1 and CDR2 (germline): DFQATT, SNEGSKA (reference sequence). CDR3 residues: CSARGQGGYTF. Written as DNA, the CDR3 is TGCAGTGCTAGAGGACAGGGTGGCTACACCTTC.

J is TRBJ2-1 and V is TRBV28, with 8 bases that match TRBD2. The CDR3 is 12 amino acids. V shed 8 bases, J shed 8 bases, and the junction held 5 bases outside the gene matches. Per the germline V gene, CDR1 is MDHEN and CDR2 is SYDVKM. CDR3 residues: CASGLARDEQFF. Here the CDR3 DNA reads TGTGCCAGCGGACTAGCACGGGATGAGCAGTTCTTC.

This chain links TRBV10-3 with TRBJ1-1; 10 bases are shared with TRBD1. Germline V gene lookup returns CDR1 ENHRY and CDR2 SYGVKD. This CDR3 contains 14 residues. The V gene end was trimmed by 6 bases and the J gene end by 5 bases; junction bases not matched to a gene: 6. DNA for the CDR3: TGTGCCATCAGCCGGACAGGGGGAGGGACTGAAGCTTTCTTT. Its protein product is CAISRTGGGTEAFF.

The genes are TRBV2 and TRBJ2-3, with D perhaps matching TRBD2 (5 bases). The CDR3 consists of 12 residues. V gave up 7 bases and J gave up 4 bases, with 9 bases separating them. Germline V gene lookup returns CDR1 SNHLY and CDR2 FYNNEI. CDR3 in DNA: TGTGCCAGCAACCTAGCCGCAGATACGCAGTATTTT. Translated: CASNLAADTQYF. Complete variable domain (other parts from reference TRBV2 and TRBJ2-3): EPEVTQTPSHQVTQMGQEVILRCVPISNHLYFYWYRQILGQKVEFLVSFYNNEISEKSEIFDDQFSVERPDGSNFTLKIRSTKLEDSAMYFCASNLAADTQYFGPGTRLTVL.

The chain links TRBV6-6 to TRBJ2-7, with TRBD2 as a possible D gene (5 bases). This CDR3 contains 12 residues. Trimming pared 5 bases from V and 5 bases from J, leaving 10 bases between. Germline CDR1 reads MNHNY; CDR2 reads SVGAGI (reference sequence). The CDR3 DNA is TGTGCCAGCAGTGCGGGCCCCCACGAGCAGTACTTC. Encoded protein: CASSAGPHEQYF.

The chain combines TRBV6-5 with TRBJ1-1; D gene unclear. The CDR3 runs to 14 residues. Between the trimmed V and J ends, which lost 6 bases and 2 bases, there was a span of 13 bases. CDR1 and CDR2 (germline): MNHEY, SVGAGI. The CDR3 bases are TGTGCCAGCAGGGCGGACCCTGCAAACACTGAAGCTTTCTTT. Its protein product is CASRADPANTEAFF.

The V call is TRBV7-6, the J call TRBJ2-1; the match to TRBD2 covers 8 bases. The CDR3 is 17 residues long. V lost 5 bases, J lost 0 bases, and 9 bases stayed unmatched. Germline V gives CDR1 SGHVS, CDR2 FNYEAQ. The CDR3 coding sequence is TGTGCCAGCAGCCCCCGGGGCGGGGGGAGCTCCTACAATGAGCAGTTCTTC. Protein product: CASSPRGGGSSYNEQFF.

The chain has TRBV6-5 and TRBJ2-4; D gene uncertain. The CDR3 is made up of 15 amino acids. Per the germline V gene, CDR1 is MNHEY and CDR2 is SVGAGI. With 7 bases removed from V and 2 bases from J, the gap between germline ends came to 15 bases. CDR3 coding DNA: TGTGCCAGCACTAAAACAGCTGTGTCCAAAAACATTCAGTACTTC. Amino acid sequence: CASTKTAVSKNIQYF.

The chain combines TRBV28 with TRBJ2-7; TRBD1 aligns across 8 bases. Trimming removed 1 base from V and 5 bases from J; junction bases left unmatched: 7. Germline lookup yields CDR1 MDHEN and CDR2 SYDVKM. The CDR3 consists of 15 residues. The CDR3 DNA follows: TGTGCCAGCAGTTTATCAGCAGGGGGCTTGGACGAGCAGTACTTC. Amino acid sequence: CASSLSAGGLDEQYF.

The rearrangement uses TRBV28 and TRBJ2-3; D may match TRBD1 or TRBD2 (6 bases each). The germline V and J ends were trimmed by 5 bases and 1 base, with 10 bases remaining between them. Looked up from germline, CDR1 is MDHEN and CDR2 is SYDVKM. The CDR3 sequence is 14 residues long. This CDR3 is CASSRRGGTDTQYF. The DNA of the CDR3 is TGTGCCAGCAGTCGGAGGGGGGGCACAGATACGCAGTATTTT.

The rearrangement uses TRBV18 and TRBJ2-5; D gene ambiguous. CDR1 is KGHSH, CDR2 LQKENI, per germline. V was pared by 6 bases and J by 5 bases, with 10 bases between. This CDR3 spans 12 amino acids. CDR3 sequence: CASSWVRETQYF. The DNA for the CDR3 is TGTGCCAGCTCTTGGGTCCGGGAGACCCAGTACTTC.

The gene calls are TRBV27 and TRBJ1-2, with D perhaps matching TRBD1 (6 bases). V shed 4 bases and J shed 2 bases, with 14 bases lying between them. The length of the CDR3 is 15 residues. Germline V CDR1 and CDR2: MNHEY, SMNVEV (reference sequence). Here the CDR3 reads CASSSPGHSNYGYTF. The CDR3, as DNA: TGTGCCAGCAGTTCCCCGGGACACTCCAACTATGGCTACACCTTC.

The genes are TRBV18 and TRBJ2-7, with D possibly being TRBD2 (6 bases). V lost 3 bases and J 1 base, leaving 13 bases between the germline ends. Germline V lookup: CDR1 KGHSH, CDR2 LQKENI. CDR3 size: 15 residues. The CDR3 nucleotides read TGTGCCAGCTCACCTCGTCGGGACTTTTCCTACGAGCAGTACTTC. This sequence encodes CASSPRRDFSYEQYF.

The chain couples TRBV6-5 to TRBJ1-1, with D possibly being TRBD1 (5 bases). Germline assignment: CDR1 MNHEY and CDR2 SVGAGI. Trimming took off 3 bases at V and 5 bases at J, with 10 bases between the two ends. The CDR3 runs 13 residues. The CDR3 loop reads CASSYGGGTEAFF. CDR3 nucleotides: TGTGCCAGCAGTTATGGGGGTGGGACTGAAGCTTTCTTT.

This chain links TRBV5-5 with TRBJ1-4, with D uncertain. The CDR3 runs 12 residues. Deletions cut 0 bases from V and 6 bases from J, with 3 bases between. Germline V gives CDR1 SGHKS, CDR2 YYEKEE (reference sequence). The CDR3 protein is CASSLVDEKLFF. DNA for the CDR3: TGTGCCAGCAGCTTGGTCGATGAAAAACTGTTTTTT.

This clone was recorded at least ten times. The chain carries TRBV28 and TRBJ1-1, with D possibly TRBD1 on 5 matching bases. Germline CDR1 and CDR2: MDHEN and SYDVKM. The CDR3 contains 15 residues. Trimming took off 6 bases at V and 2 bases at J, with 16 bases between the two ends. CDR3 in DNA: TGTGCCAGCAGAAAACCCCCGGGGGAAAACACTGAAGCTTTCTTT. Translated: CASRKPPGENTEAFF.

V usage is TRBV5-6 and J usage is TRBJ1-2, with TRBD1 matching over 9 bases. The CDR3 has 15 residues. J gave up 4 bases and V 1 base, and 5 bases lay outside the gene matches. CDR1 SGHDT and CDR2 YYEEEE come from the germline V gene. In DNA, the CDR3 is TGTGCCAGCAGCTTGCCCCGGACAGGGGCCTATGGCTACACCTTC. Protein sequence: CASSLPRTGAYGYTF.

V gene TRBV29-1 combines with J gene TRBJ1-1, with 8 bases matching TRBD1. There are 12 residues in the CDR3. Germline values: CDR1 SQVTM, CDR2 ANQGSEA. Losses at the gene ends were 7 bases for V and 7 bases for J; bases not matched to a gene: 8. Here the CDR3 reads CSGLGTGHEAFF. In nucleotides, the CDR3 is TGCAGCGGACTCGGGACAGGCCATGAAGCTTTCTTT. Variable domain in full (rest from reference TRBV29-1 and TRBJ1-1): SAVISQKPSRDICQRGTSLTIQCQVDSQVTMMFWYRQQPGQSLTLIATANQGSEATYESGFVIDKFPISRPNLTFSTLTVSNMSPEDSSIYLCSGLGTGHEAFFGQGTRLTVV.

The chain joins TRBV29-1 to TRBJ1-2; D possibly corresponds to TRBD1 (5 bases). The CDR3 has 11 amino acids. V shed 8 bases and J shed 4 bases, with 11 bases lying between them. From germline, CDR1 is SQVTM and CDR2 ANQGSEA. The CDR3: CSTGGGYGYTF. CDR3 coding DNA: TGCAGCACCGGGGGGGGCTATGGCTACACCTTC.

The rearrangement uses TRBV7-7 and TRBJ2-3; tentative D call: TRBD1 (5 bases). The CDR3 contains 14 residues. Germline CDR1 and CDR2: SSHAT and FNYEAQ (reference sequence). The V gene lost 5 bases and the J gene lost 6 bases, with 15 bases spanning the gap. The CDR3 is CASSPTAWGDTQYF. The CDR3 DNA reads TGTGCCAGCAGCCCAACGGCGTGGGGCGATACGCAGTATTTT.

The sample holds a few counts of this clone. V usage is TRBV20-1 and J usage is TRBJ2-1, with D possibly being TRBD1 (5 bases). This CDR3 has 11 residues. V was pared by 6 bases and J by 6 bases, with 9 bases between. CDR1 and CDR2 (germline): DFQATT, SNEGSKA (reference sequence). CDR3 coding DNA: TGCAGTGCGCAGGGCCCCAATGAGCAGTTCTTC. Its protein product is CSAQGPNEQFF.

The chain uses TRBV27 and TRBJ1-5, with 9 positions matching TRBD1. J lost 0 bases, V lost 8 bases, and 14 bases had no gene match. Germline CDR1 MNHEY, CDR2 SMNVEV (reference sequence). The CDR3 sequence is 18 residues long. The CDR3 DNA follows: TGTGCCAGCGCCCCCGGTACAGGGGGCCCCAATAGCAATCAGCCCCAGCATTTT. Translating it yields CASAPGTGGPNSNQPQHF.

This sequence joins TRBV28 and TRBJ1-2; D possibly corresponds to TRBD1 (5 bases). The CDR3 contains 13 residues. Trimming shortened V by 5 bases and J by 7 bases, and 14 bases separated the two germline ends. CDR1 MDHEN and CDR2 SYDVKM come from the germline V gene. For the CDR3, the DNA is TGTGCCAGCAGTCCCCCCGGGGGGACTGGCTACACCTTC. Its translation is CASSPPGGTGYTF.

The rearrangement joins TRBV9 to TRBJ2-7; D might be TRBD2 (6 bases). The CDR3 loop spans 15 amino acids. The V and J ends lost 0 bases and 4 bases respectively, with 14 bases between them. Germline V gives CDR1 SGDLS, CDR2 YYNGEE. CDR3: CASSVDPGVQYEQYF. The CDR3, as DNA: TGTGCCAGCAGCGTAGACCCGGGGGTCCAGTACGAGCAGTACTTC.

The CDR3 spells CASSSQSGTPGDTQYF. The DNA for the CDR3 is TGTGCCAGCAGTTCCCAGTCCGGGACCCCGGGTGATACGCAGTATTTT. The chain uses TRBV2 and TRBJ2-3; D could derive from TRBD1 or TRBD2 (5 bases each). Germline CDR1 reads SNHLY; CDR2 reads FYNNEI. The CDR3 spans 16 residues. V lost 5 bases, J lost 6 bases, and 21 bases lay in between.

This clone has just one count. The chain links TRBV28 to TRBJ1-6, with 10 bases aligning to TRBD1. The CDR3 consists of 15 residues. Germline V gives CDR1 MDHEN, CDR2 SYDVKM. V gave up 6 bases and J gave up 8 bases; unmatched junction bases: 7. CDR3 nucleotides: TGTGCCAGCAGCCCGGGACAGGGGATCCATTCACCCCTCCACTTT. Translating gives CASSPGQGIHSPLHF.